This record concerns one T cell receptor beta chain sequence. No antigen is known for it. V was trimmed by 1 base and J by 9 bases, leaving 14 bases between them. Germline loops: CDR1 SGHRS, CDR2 YFSETQ. This CDR3 has 15 residues. TCRdb re-called the 5' RACE reads with MiXCR, one entry per CDR3 protein. The profile shows around 300,000 distinct CDR3 sequences, roughly 12% of them singletons. This record belongs to a study of CD8 T cells in ankylosing spondylitis. Study results and caveats: A number of the motif variants had already been described in reactive arthritis synovial fluid and blood. A TCR beta motif made of several highly homologous variants seemed typical of ankylosing spondylitis blood.

This clonotype was sampled from a female donor with ankylosing spondylitis or in good health (not recorded which). Sequenced sample: blood, either unsorted or a sorted T cell fraction (not recorded which). This sequence joins TRBV5-1 and TRBJ1-6; D gene uncertain. The CDR3 reads CASSLMSEYGSPLHF. The DNA for the CDR3 is TGCGCCAGCAGCTTGATGTCTGAGTATGGTTCACCCCTCCACTTT.